This TCR beta chain is drawn from a study of monozygotic twins with cystic fibrosis. As for the study in general: Library input was three micrograms of fragmented DNA, with approximately 14 PCR cycles.

As concerns this clone: Antigen specificity is unknown.

Only in-frame clones appear in the TCRdb table, and some are missing; sequencing was by immunoSEQ multiplex PCR. The table has 25,000 or so clones, about nine tenths seen once. This CDR3 is 15 amino acids long. The V and J ends lost 7 bases and 5 bases, in that order; junction bases with no gene match: 13. Germline V CDR1 and CDR2: SNHLY, FYNNEI. Findings and caveats of the study: Age, concordance and disease severity did not associate with shared CDR3 numbers.

The chain uses TRBV2 and TRBJ2-7; TRBD1 matches at 8 bases. Input material: blood. This receptor was obtained from a girl aged 2-10 years with cystic fibrosis. The CDR3 coding sequence is TGTGCCAGCAAGAGATCCCTGGACAGGGTGGACGAGCAGTACTTC. Translating gives CASKRSLDRVDEQYF.